A selection of T cell receptor beta chains follows, all from one sample in a study of vaccination and CD4 T cells after COVID-19. Antigen specificity for these receptors is unknown. Each CDR3 protein gets one entry after TCRdb re-called the PCR reads with MiXCR. In the table there are about 15,000 distinct CDR3 sequences, 20% to 25% of which are singletons. Source: CD4+ T cells from blood, cultured in vitro, taken before SARS-CoV-2 vaccination. Receptors originate from a human donor who received a COVID-19 vaccine. Each CDR3 is given with its conserved first and last residue. A D gene is named only where the DNA matches it firmly. Clone size is stated in some rows and not others, as once, few, many or a class when expanded.

cdr3_nt: TGTGCCTTTAGCGGGGGGGCTGGACGAGCCAAAAACATTCAGTACTTC
cdr3_aa: CAFSGGAGRAKNIQYF
v_call: TRBV7-3
clone_size: few
j_call: TRBJ2-4
d_call: TRBD2

cdr3_nt: TGTGCCAGCTCACCAGACAGGGGGATCACTGAAGCTTCCTTT
cdr3_aa: CASSPDRGITEASF
v_call: TRBV18
clone_size: .
j_call: TRBJ1-1
d_call: TRBD1

cdr3_nt: TGTGCCACCAGCAGAGGCCCCAGCGGTAATTCACCCCTCCACTTT
cdr3_aa: CATSRGPSGNSPLHF
v_call: TRBV15
clone_size: medium-sized
j_call: TRBJ1-6
d_call: .

cdr3_nt: TGTGCCAGCAGCTTAGGGGTTGGAGAGACCCAGTACTTC
cdr3_aa: CASSLGVGETQYF
v_call: TRBV11-1
clone_size: .
j_call: TRBJ2-5
d_call: .

cdr3_nt: TGTGCCAGCAGACTCGAAACAGGGTTCGGCTACACCTTC
cdr3_aa: CASRLETGFGYTF
v_call: TRBV6-1
clone_size: few
j_call: TRBJ1-2
d_call: .

cdr3_nt: TGCGCCAGCAGCCTAGACGAGGAGATCTTCTATGGCTACACCTTC
cdr3_aa: CASSLDEEIFYGYTF
v_call: TRBV5-1
clone_size: .
j_call: TRBJ1-2
d_call: .

cdr3_nt: TGTGCCACCAGTGATTTGGTCAGGGAGGCAACAGATACGCAGTATTTT
cdr3_aa: CATSDLVREATDTQYF
v_call: TRBV24-1
clone_size: medium-sized
j_call: TRBJ2-3
d_call: .

cdr3_nt: TGTGCAAGTCGCCCGGGGGCGCGTAAACCTAGCAATCAGCCCCAGCATTTT
cdr3_aa: CASRPGARKPSNQPQHF
v_call: TRBV12-2
clone_size: few
j_call: TRBJ1-5
d_call: .

cdr3_nt: TGTGCCAGCGACCCAGGGGGTAGTGGCTACACCTTC
cdr3_aa: CASDPGGSGYTF
v_call: TRBV6-2/TRBV6-3
clone_size: medium-sized
j_call: TRBJ1-2
d_call: TRBD1

cdr3_nt: TGCGCCAGCAGCTTGGATCGGGGGGACAATCAGCCCCAGCATTTT
cdr3_aa: CASSLDRGDNQPQHF
v_call: TRBV5-1
clone_size: few
j_call: TRBJ1-5
d_call: .

cdr3_nt: TGCAGTGTCGTACAGGGGTACAATCAGCCCCAGCATTTT
cdr3_aa: CSVVQGYNQPQHF
v_call: TRBV20-1
clone_size: medium-sized
j_call: TRBJ1-5
d_call: TRBD1

cdr3_nt: TGCAGTGCTAGAGGGGGGGAAGACTACGAGCAGTACTTC
cdr3_aa: CSARGGEDYEQYF
v_call: TRBV20-1
clone_size: few
j_call: TRBJ2-7
d_call: .

cdr3_nt: TGTGCCAGTAGTAAGGCGGGGGAGAAAACAGATACGCAGTATTTT
cdr3_aa: CASSKAGEKTDTQYF
v_call: TRBV19
clone_size: .
j_call: TRBJ2-3
d_call: TRBD2

cdr3_nt: TGTGCCAGCAGAAAGCTCGGGGGGCTTGACACCGGGGAGCTGTTTTTT
cdr3_aa: CASRKLGGLDTGELFF
v_call: TRBV6-1
clone_size: .
j_call: TRBJ2-2
d_call: .

cdr3_nt: TGTGCCAGTAGTATGAGGGTGGAGGGCACTGAAGCTTTCTTT
cdr3_aa: CASSMRVEGTEAFF
v_call: TRBV19
clone_size: .
j_call: TRBJ1-1
d_call: .

cdr3_nt: TGTGCCAGCAGCTTGGGCGGGCGGCCGAACACTGAAGCTTTCTTT
cdr3_aa: CASSLGGRPNTEAFF
v_call: TRBV7-9
clone_size: few
j_call: TRBJ1-1
d_call: .

cdr3_nt: TGTGCCAGTAGTATGGACACCTCACCCCTCCACTTT
cdr3_aa: CASSMDTSPLHF
v_call: TRBV19
clone_size: .
j_call: TRBJ1-6
d_call: .

cdr3_nt: TGTGCCAGCAGTGAACAGGGTTATTCAGATACGCAGTATTTT
cdr3_aa: CASSEQGYSDTQYF
v_call: TRBV2
clone_size: few
j_call: TRBJ2-3
d_call: .

cdr3_nt: TGTGCCAGCAGCGAGAGGACAATTATGAACACTGAAGCTTTCTTT
cdr3_aa: CASSERTIMNTEAFF
v_call: TRBV9
clone_size: once
j_call: TRBJ1-1
d_call: .

cdr3_nt: TGTGCCAGCAGGGATACAGGGGGAGCTAGCTCCTACGAGCAGTACTTC
cdr3_aa: CASRDTGGASSYEQYF
v_call: TRBV6-1
clone_size: few
j_call: TRBJ2-7
d_call: TRBD1

cdr3_nt: TGTGCCAGCTCACCAGACGTCCGCGAGCAGTACTTC
cdr3_aa: CASSPDVREQYF
v_call: TRBV18
clone_size: .
j_call: TRBJ2-7
d_call: .

cdr3_nt: TGTGCCAGCAGCCCTCTAGAGATAGTAGCCAAAAACATTCAGTACTTC
cdr3_aa: CASSPLEIVAKNIQYF
v_call: TRBV28
clone_size: few
j_call: TRBJ2-4
d_call: .

cdr3_nt: TGTGCCACCAGTGCGGGGCCAAATAGCAATCAGCCCCAGCATTTT
cdr3_aa: CATSAGPNSNQPQHF
v_call: TRBV24-1
clone_size: medium-sized
j_call: TRBJ1-5
d_call: .

cdr3_nt: TGCAGTGCTAGAGATCCAAGACAGGGTCCCTACGAGCAGTACTTC
cdr3_aa: CSARDPRQGPYEQYF
v_call: TRBV20-1
clone_size: .
j_call: TRBJ2-7
d_call: TRBD1

cdr3_nt: TGTGCCAGCAGCCGATCGAGATTCAACAGGGGGACCTACAATGAGCAGTTCTTC
cdr3_aa: CASSRSRFNRGTYNEQFF
v_call: TRBV7-8
clone_size: .
j_call: TRBJ2-1
d_call: TRBD1

cdr3_nt: TGCAGTGCTAGACCTAGCGGGGGGGTAGAGACCCAGTACTTC
cdr3_aa: CSARPSGGVETQYF
v_call: TRBV20-1
clone_size: medium-sized
j_call: TRBJ2-5
d_call: TRBD2

cdr3_nt: TGCAGTGCAGGGAGGGGGCTGAACACTGAAGCTTTCTTT
cdr3_aa: CSAGRGLNTEAFF
v_call: TRBV20-1
clone_size: .
j_call: TRBJ1-1
d_call: TRBD1

cdr3_nt: TGTGCCAGCAGTGAAGGGGGGAGCGGTACCGGGGAGCTGTTTTTT
cdr3_aa: CASSEGGSGTGELFF
v_call: TRBV6-1
clone_size: .
j_call: TRBJ2-2
d_call: .

cdr3_nt: TGTGCCAGTAGTATTAGCGGGACCCCCAATCAGCCCCAGCATTTT
cdr3_aa: CASSISGTPNQPQHF
v_call: TRBV19
clone_size: .
j_call: TRBJ1-5
d_call: .

cdr3_nt: TGCAGTGCTAGAGTAGGGCAGGGGGCGGGAAACACCGGGGAGCTGTTTTTT
cdr3_aa: CSARVGQGAGNTGELFF
v_call: TRBV20-1
clone_size: .
j_call: TRBJ2-2
d_call: TRBD1

cdr3_nt: TGTGCCAGCAGCTTAAGGACAGGGGGATACACTGAAGCTTTCTTT
cdr3_aa: CASSLRTGGYTEAFF
v_call: TRBV11-3
clone_size: few
j_call: TRBJ1-1
d_call: TRBD1

cdr3_nt: TGTGCCAGCAGCCAGGGGCCGGCAGGAGCCCAAAATACGCAGTATTTT
cdr3_aa: CASSQGPAGAQNTQYF
v_call: TRBV4-2
clone_size: few
j_call: TRBJ2-3
d_call: .

cdr3_nt: TGTGCCATCAGTGAGTCGAAGTCGAGCTCCTACAATGAGCAGTTCTTC
cdr3_aa: CAISESKSSSYNEQFF
v_call: TRBV10-3
clone_size: few
j_call: TRBJ2-1
d_call: .

cdr3_nt: TGTGCCAGCAGCAAAGCGCCCCCCGGGACTGATAGCAATCAGCCCCAGCATTTT
cdr3_aa: CASSKAPPGTDSNQPQHF
v_call: TRBV21-1
clone_size: medium-sized
j_call: TRBJ1-5
d_call: .

cdr3_nt: TGTGCCAGCAGCTTAGGCCCGAGCATGAACACTGAAGCTTTCTTT
cdr3_aa: CASSLGPSMNTEAFF
v_call: TRBV7-8
clone_size: few
j_call: TRBJ1-1
d_call: .

cdr3_nt: TGTGCCAGCAGTTATAGGCAGGCGGCACCCCTCCACTTT
cdr3_aa: CASSYRQAAPLHF
v_call: TRBV6-5
clone_size: .
j_call: TRBJ1-6
d_call: .

cdr3_nt: TGTGCCAGCAGCGTCCTCCCCGGGGAGCTGTTTTTT
cdr3_aa: CASSVLPGELFF
v_call: TRBV6-1
clone_size: .
j_call: TRBJ2-2
d_call: .

cdr3_nt: TGTGCCCGATACTTTGGGACTAGCGGGGCCTTAGAGACCCAGTACTTC
cdr3_aa: CARYFGTSGALETQYF
v_call: TRBV19
clone_size: few
j_call: TRBJ2-5
d_call: TRBD2

cdr3_nt: TGTGCCAGTAGTATAACCCATCAAGGGGAGCAGTACTTC
cdr3_aa: CASSITHQGEQYF
v_call: TRBV19
clone_size: .
j_call: TRBJ2-7
d_call: .

cdr3_nt: TGTGCCAGCAGCGTCGCCCCCAGAACTCCAAACTATGGCTACACCTTC
cdr3_aa: CASSVAPRTPNYGYTF
v_call: TRBV9
clone_size: .
j_call: TRBJ1-2
d_call: .

cdr3_nt: TGTGCCAGCAGCGTAAATAGGCGGACTAGCGGGGTGGCAGATACGCAGTATTTT
cdr3_aa: CASSVNRRTSGVADTQYF
v_call: TRBV21-1
clone_size: few
j_call: TRBJ2-3
d_call: .

cdr3_nt: TGCAGTGCGCAAAAGGGGGCCCCGAGCACTGAAGCTTTCTTT
cdr3_aa: CSAQKGAPSTEAFF
v_call: TRBV20-1
clone_size: few
j_call: TRBJ1-1
d_call: TRBD1

cdr3_nt: TGTGCCAGCAGTGAAGCGCTTCGAGGATACAATCAGCCCCAGCATTTT
cdr3_aa: CASSEALRGYNQPQHF
v_call: TRBV6-1
clone_size: medium-sized
j_call: TRBJ1-5
d_call: .

cdr3_nt: TGTGCCACCAGTGGGTCAGGGTGGAGTAGCTCCTACAATGAGCAGTTCTTC
cdr3_aa: CATSGSGWSSSYNEQFF
v_call: TRBV24-1
clone_size: few
j_call: TRBJ2-1
d_call: .

cdr3_nt: TGCAGCGTTGAAGGCGTTGCCACTAAACTAGGCCGCTATGGCTACACCTTC
cdr3_aa: CSVEGVATKLGRYGYTF
v_call: TRBV29-1
clone_size: large
j_call: TRBJ1-2
d_call: .

cdr3_nt: TGCAGTGTTACCGAAGGGACCGCGAACACTGAAGCTTTCTTT
cdr3_aa: CSVTEGTANTEAFF
v_call: TRBV20-1
clone_size: medium-sized
j_call: TRBJ1-1
d_call: .

cdr3_nt: TGTGCCACCAGCAGAGACAAAAGGGGTACAGTAGCCAAAAACATTCAGTACTTC
cdr3_aa: CATSRDKRGTVAKNIQYF
v_call: TRBV15
clone_size: .
j_call: TRBJ2-4
d_call: .

cdr3_nt: TGCAGTGCCATCAGGCAACCTGGGGCCAACGTCCTGACTTTC
cdr3_aa: CSAIRQPGANVLTF
v_call: TRBV20-1
clone_size: .
j_call: TRBJ2-6
d_call: .

cdr3_nt: TGTGCCAGCAGTTACTCACGTGGAGATACGCAGTATTTT
cdr3_aa: CASSYSRGDTQYF
v_call: TRBV6-5
clone_size: few
j_call: TRBJ2-3
d_call: .

cdr3_nt: TGTGCCAGCAGCCGACAGGGCGCTAGCACAGATACGCAGTATTTT
cdr3_aa: CASSRQGASTDTQYF
v_call: TRBV7-9
clone_size: few
j_call: TRBJ2-3
d_call: TRBD1

cdr3_nt: TGTGCCTGGAGTTTAGCCAGGGGGCTCAATTACTATGGCTACACCTTC
cdr3_aa: CAWSLARGLNYYGYTF
v_call: TRBV30
clone_size: few
j_call: TRBJ1-2
d_call: TRBD1

cdr3_nt: TGTGCCAGCAGCTCCCCAGGGGGCCAGGGCTCCTACGAGCAGTACTTC
cdr3_aa: CASSSPGGQGSYEQYF
v_call: TRBV7-8
clone_size: .
j_call: TRBJ2-7
d_call: TRBD1

cdr3_nt: TGTGCCAGCAGCCACCTGAGGAGCGGGGGGGCCATAGATACGCAGTATTTT
cdr3_aa: CASSHLRSGGAIDTQYF
v_call: TRBV7-2
clone_size: few
j_call: TRBJ2-3
d_call: TRBD2

cdr3_nt: TGTGCCAGTAAATCGTCCGGAAGCGGGGGGGTGTTGGAGACCCAGTACTTC
cdr3_aa: CASKSSGSGGVLETQYF
v_call: TRBV19
clone_size: .
j_call: TRBJ2-5
d_call: TRBD2

cdr3_nt: TGTGCCAGCAGCTCACGGGGCCGCACCGGGGAGCTGTTTTTT
cdr3_aa: CASSSRGRTGELFF
v_call: TRBV11-3
clone_size: .
j_call: TRBJ2-2
d_call: .

cdr3_nt: TGTGCCAGCTTTCCCCTAGCGGGGGGCTACAATGAGCAGTTCTTC
cdr3_aa: CASFPLAGGYNEQFF
v_call: TRBV6-1
clone_size: few
j_call: TRBJ2-1
d_call: TRBD2

cdr3_nt: TGTGCCAGTAGTATAGTGGACAGCGGCGAGCAGTACTTC
cdr3_aa: CASSIVDSGEQYF
v_call: TRBV19
clone_size: few
j_call: TRBJ2-7
d_call: .

cdr3_nt: TGTGCCAGCAGCTTAGAACTAGCGGGGGGGTCATCCTACGAGCAGTACTTC
cdr3_aa: CASSLELAGGSSYEQYF
v_call: TRBV11-3
clone_size: .
j_call: TRBJ2-7
d_call: TRBD2

cdr3_nt: TGTGCCAGCAGTTTAACAGGGTCCGGGACTGAAGCTTTCTTT
cdr3_aa: CASSLTGSGTEAFF
v_call: TRBV12-3/TRBV12-4
clone_size: few
j_call: TRBJ1-1
d_call: .

cdr3_nt: TGTGCCAGCAGCTTAAACACAGTCTCCTACGAGCAGTACTTC
cdr3_aa: CASSLNTVSYEQYF
v_call: TRBV7-8
clone_size: .
j_call: TRBJ2-7
d_call: .